This T cell receptor (beta chain) originates from a study of spatial heterogeneity in lung cancer. On this clonotype: Its antigen is unidentified.

V shed 4 bases, J shed 8 bases, and the junction held 9 bases outside the gene matches. This CDR3 region has 15 residues. Whole-study findings and limits: The number of expanded tumor alpha and beta chains correlated with mutation number.

This sample's time point: sample taken at primary tumor resection. MiXCR, applied by TCRdb to the 5' RACE reads, yields one record per CDR3 protein. Of some 7,800 distinct CDR3 sequences listed, about 12% are singletons. The genes are TRBV12-3 or TRBV12-4 and TRBJ2-1; 9 bases are a match to TRBD1. The material sequenced was lung tumor tissue, taken at surgery. The sequence was collected from a male donor with early-stage non-small cell lung cancer. CDR3 in DNA: TGTGCCAGCAGTTCACAGGGGGCTAGTAGATATGAGCAGTTCTTC. As protein: CASSSQGASRYEQFF.